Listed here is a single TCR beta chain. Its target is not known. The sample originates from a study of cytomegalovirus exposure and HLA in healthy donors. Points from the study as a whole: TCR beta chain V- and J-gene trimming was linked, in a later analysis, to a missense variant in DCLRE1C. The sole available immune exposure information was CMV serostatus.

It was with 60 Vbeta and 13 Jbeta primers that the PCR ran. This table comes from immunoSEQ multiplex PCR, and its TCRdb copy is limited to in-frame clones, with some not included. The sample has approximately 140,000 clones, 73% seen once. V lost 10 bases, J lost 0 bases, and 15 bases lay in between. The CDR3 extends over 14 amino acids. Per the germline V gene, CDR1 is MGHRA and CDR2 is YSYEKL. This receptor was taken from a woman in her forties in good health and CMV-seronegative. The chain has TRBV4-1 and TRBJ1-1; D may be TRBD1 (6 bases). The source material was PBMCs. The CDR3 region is CATSWTAMNTEAFF. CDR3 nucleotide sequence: TGCGCCACCTCCTGGACAGCTATGAACACTGAAGCTTTCTTT.